Below, 28 T cell receptor beta chains from the same sample are listed, as sequenced in a study of identical twins. TCRdb itself ran the 5' RACE reads through MiXCR, one entry per CDR3 protein. The table shows just under 650,000 distinct CDR3 sequences, with about 7% occurring only once. The same sample was also studied in work on yellow fever vaccine responses in identical twins.

Sequences were obtained from PBMCs. The source is a woman aged 18-29 years in good health.

This clonotype was observed at least ten times. The chain joins TRBV14 to TRBJ2-7; D is unresolved. The germline gives CDR1 SGHDN, CDR2 FVKESK. This CDR3 region has 12 residues. The germline V and J ends were trimmed by 4 bases and 6 bases, with 10 bases remaining between them. CDR3 sequence reads: CASSLTPSEQYF. The DNA of the CDR3 is TGTGCCAGCAGCCTGACACCTTCCGAGCAGTACTTC.

In its sample, this clonotype was seen a few times. The chain employs TRBV6-2 or TRBV6-3 and TRBJ1-3, with TRBD1 matching 9 bases. CDR1 and CDR2 (germline): MNHEY, SVGEGT. V was clipped by 6 bases and J by 0 bases; unmatched bases: 12. The CDR3 extends over 18 amino acids. The CDR3 DNA is TGTGCCAGCAGAAGATTCCGGGACAGGGTATTCTCTGGAAACACCATATATTTT. The encoded protein is CASRRFRDRVFSGNTIYF.

Only a few counts were recorded for this clonotype. This rearrangement joins TRBV27 to TRBJ2-3; D gene uncertain. Trimming left V 6 bases short and J 4 bases short, with 11 bases between. The CDR3 consists of 13 residues. Germline CDR1 and CDR2: MNHEY and SMNVEV (reference sequence). The CDR3 protein is CASRLTLSDTQYF. The CDR3 DNA reads as TGTGCCAGCAGACTCACGTTGTCAGATACGCAGTATTTT.

This clonotype was seen a handful of times. The genes are TRBV6-1 and TRBJ1-5; D is ambiguous. V lost 4 bases and J lost 3, with 10 bases in between. Germline V lookup: CDR1 MNHNS, CDR2 SASEGT. The CDR3 covers 14 residues. The CDR3 region is CASSAGTINQPQHF. CDR3 bases: TGTGCCAGCAGTGCGGGAACGATCAATCAGCCCCAGCATTTT.

CDR3 sequence (DNA): TGTGCCACCAGCCAACAGGGACGCACAGATACGCAGTATTTT. This codes for CATSQQGRTDTQYF. This rearrangement joins TRBV24-1 to TRBJ2-3, with D possibly matching TRBD1 (6 bases). Per the germline V gene, CDR1 is KGHDR and CDR2 is SFDVKD. Trimming took 7 bases from V and 1 from J, leaving 11 bases between them. The CDR3 contains 14 residues.

The chain's CDR3 is CASSSGPGTQYF. CDR3 sequence (DNA): TGTGCCAGCAGCTCAGGGCCCGGTACGCAGTATTTT. This chain connects TRBV9 to TRBJ2-3; D may be TRBD1 (5 bases). The CDR3 contains 12 residues. Trimming removed 4 bases from V and 8 bases from J, with 11 bases in between. Germline-derived CDR1 and CDR2 are SGDLS and YYNGEE. The entire variable domain, with the rest obtained from reference TRBV9 and TRBJ2-3, is as follows: DSGVTQTPKHLITATGQRVTLRCSPRSGDLSVYWYQQSLDQGLQFLIQYYNGEERAKGNILERFSAQQFPDLHSELNLSSLELGDSALYFCASSSGPGTQYFGPGTRLTVL.

This clonotype was counted at least ten times. V and J are TRBV12-3 or TRBV12-4 and TRBJ2-1; D unresolved. The CDR3 contains 14 residues. Trimming removed 3 bases from V and 5 bases from J, with 11 bases in between. The CDR3 sequence: CASSLSTLNNEQFF. DNA for the CDR3: TGTGCCAGCAGTTTGTCCACCCTGAACAATGAGCAGTTCTTC.

This clonotype showed up just a few times. The V call is TRBV25-1, the J call TRBJ2-7; D is tentatively TRBD1 or TRBD2 (5 bases each). The CDR3 extends over 10 amino acids. Germline V lookup: CDR1 MGHDK, CDR2 SYGVNS. V dropped 8 bases and J dropped 9 bases, with 11 bases sitting between them. The CDR3 region has the DNA TGTGCCAGCGGGGACCTTACGCAGTACTTC. Protein sequence: CASGDLTQYF.

Ten or more counts support this clonotype. This sequence joins TRBV20-1 and TRBJ2-7; 12 positions match TRBD2. The CDR3 loop spans 15 amino acids. With V trimmed by 3 bases and J by 4 bases, 7 bases remained unmatched. Germline V gives CDR1 DFQATT, CDR2 SNEGSKA (reference sequence). The CDR3: CSASGGTSGRYEQYF. CDR3 coding DNA: TGCAGTGCTAGCGGTGGGACTAGCGGGCGGTACGAGCAGTACTTC.

The sample holds many counts of this clonotype. This rearrangement joins TRBV2 to TRBJ2-2, with no clear D. V gave up 8 bases and J gave up 6 bases, with 10 bases separating them. The CDR3 length is 12 residues. Per germline, CDR1 SNHLY and CDR2 FYNNEI. This CDR3 is CASDAVSGELFF. The CDR3 DNA is TGTGCCAGCGACGCAGTATCCGGGGAGCTGTTTTTT.

In its sample, this clonotype was seen a few times. This rearrangement joins TRBV12-3 or TRBV12-4 to TRBJ1-1; D gene unclear. Trimming cost V 5 bases and J 1 base, with 8 bases left between them. This CDR3 has 13 amino acids. The CDR3 reads CASSITANTEAFF. Written as DNA, the CDR3 is TGTGCCAGCAGTATCACAGCGAACACTGAAGCTTTCTTT.

This clonotype was counted at least ten times. The chain uses TRBV6-6 and TRBJ1-2, with D unresolved. The germline gives CDR1 MNHNY, CDR2 SVGAGI (reference sequence). Trimming stripped 8 bases from V and 5 bases from J, with 15 bases between. CDR3 length: 13 amino acids. The CDR3 nucleotides are TGTGCCAGCTTACTCGCGGAAAAATATGGCTACACCTTC. Protein product: CASLLAEKYGYTF.

This clonotype was picked up a small number of times. The chain employs TRBV5-1 and TRBJ2-1; D unresolved. Trimming removed 0 bases from V and 2 bases from J, with 6 bases in between. Germline V gene sequence: CDR1 SGHRS, CDR2 YFSETQ. The CDR3 consists of 14 residues. The CDR3 region is CASSLDIPYNEQFF. The CDR3 DNA follows: TGCGCCAGCAGCTTGGACATCCCCTACAATGAGCAGTTCTTC.

The sample holds many counts of this clonotype. CDR3 loop: CASSRWAVYSGANVLTF. The CDR3 DNA reads as TGTGCCAGCAGCCGTTGGGCAGTTTACTCTGGGGCCAACGTCCTGACTTTC. V and J are TRBV7-2 and TRBJ2-6; D not certain. Germline V gene data show CDR1 as SGHTA and CDR2 as FQGNSA. The V and J ends lost 5 bases and 0 bases respectively, with 14 bases between them. The CDR3 sequence is 17 residues long.

This clonotype was seen a handful of times. The V gene is TRBV28, the J gene TRBJ1-1, with D unresolved. CDR1 is MDHEN and CDR2 is SYDVKM in the germline V gene. The CDR3 contains 15 residues. With 5 bases removed from V and 7 bases from J, the gap between germline ends came to 20 bases. This CDR3 is CASSLEGGFLGEAFF. In DNA form, the CDR3 reads TGTGCCAGCAGTCTCGAAGGCGGATTTTTGGGTGAAGCTTTCTTT.

The CDR3 DNA is TGTGCCAGCAGCCCCCGGGGACTCGCTAGCTCCTACGAGCAGTACTTC. Protein sequence: CASSPRGLASSYEQYF. V and J are TRBV7-6 and TRBJ2-7, with a tentative D call TRBD2 (6 bases). The CDR3 spans 16 residues. The V end lost 5 bases, the J end lost 0 bases, and 17 bases lay between the germline ends. Per the germline V gene, CDR1 is SGHVS and CDR2 is FNYEAQ.

V gene TRBV4-2 combines with J gene TRBJ2-3; 14 positions agree with TRBD2. CDR1 and CDR2 from the germline V gene are LGHNA and YNFKEQ. Losses at the gene ends were 3 bases for V and 0 bases for J; bases not matched to a gene: 5. CDR3 length: 18 amino acids. The CDR3 sequence is CASSHRTSGGPSTDTQYF. In DNA form, the CDR3 reads TGTGCCAGCAGCCATCGGACTAGCGGGGGGCCTAGCACAGATACGCAGTATTTT.

The chain has TRBV14 and TRBJ2-7, with D perhaps matching TRBD2 (6 bases). The CDR3 has 13 amino acids. Deletions cut 3 bases from V and 4 bases from J, with 10 bases between. Looked up from germline, CDR1 is SGHDN and CDR2 is FVKESK. CDR3 sequence reads: CASSQRDQYEQYF. CDR3 nucleotide sequence: TGTGCCAGCAGCCAGCGGGATCAGTACGAGCAGTACTTC. The whole variable domain, remainder taken from reference TRBV14 and TRBJ2-7, is EAGVTQFPSHSVIEKGQTVTLRCDPISGHDNLYWYRRVMGKEIKFLLHFVKESKQDESGMPNNRFLAERTGGTYSTLKVQPAELEDSGVYFCASSQRDQYEQYFGPGTRLTVT.

The table lists this clonotype with many counts. This sequence joins TRBV10-3 and TRBJ2-1, with D uncertain. V lost 6 bases and J 7 bases, leaving 10 bases between the germline ends. Germline V gives CDR1 ENHRY, CDR2 SYGVKD. The CDR3 extends over 12 amino acids. CDR3 sequence reads: CAISTDHNEQFF. The CDR3 DNA reads TGTGCCATCAGCACAGACCATAATGAGCAGTTCTTC.

This sequence joins TRBV12-3 or TRBV12-4 and TRBJ1-4; D may be TRBD1 (6 bases). The CDR3 is 15 amino acids. V lost 5 bases and J 8 bases, leaving 18 bases between the germline ends. As DNA, the CDR3 is TGTGCCAGCAGTCTCGGACAGCCCGTTGGGGAAAAACTGTTTTTT. Residues: CASSLGQPVGEKLFF.

This clonotype appeared a few times. This chain uses TRBV4-1 with TRBJ2-3; 7 positions match TRBD1. The trim removed 3 bases at V and 0 bases at J, leaving 6 bases unmatched. Per the germline V gene, CDR1 is MGHRA and CDR2 is YSYEKL. The CDR3 is made up of 16 amino acids. The CDR3 here is CASSHAGTASTDTQYF. The CDR3 DNA reads TGCGCCAGCAGCCATGCTGGGACAGCTAGCACAGATACGCAGTATTTT.

This clonotype was found a few times. The chain recombines TRBV20-1 with TRBJ2-1; possible D gene TRBD2, 5 bases. Trimming left V 6 bases short and J 8 bases short, with 26 bases between. CDR1 and CDR2 from the germline V gene are DFQATT and SNEGSKA (reference sequence). The CDR3 sequence is 16 residues long. The CDR3 sequence is CSAIPPEGLSVDEQFF. The CDR3 nucleotides are TGCAGTGCCATCCCCCCCGAGGGCTTGAGTGTCGATGAGCAGTTCTTC.

This clonotype was observed at least ten times. The rearrangement links TRBV4-1 to TRBJ1-4, with D hard to call. The V gene's germline CDR1 is MGHRA and CDR2 YSYEKL. This CDR3 comprises 16 residues. V lost 3 bases and J lost 5, with 16 bases in between. The CDR3 loop reads CASSQPRLLSNEKLFF. CDR3 bases: TGCGCCAGCAGCCAGCCCCGACTGTTATCGAATGAAAAACTGTTTTTT.

This clonotype came up a few times. The V call is TRBV4-1, the J call TRBJ2-3; D is unclear. Trimming removed 0 bases from V and 4 bases from J, with 20 bases in between. This CDR3 contains 18 residues. The germline V gene has CDR1 MGHRA and CDR2 YSYEKL. The CDR3 sequence is CASSQESGPPAQSDTQYF. DNA of the CDR3: TGCGCCAGCAGCCAAGAGAGTGGGCCGCCTGCCCAATCAGATACGCAGTATTTT.

This clonotype was seen only a few times. The gene calls are TRBV20-1 and TRBJ2-5; TRBD2 matches at 8 bases. Per germline, CDR1 DFQATT and CDR2 SNEGSKA (reference sequence). This CDR3 comprises 15 residues. With V trimmed by 0 bases and J by 3 bases, 6 bases remained unmatched. The CDR3 protein is CSARDGGGGKETQYF. In DNA, the CDR3 is TGCAGTGCTAGAGATGGTGGCGGGGGGAAAGAGACCCAGTACTTC.

The chain carries TRBV3-1 and TRBJ2-3; the D gene is possibly TRBD1 (6 bases). Deletions cut 5 bases from V and 1 base from J, with 10 bases between. The length of the CDR3 is 14 residues. Germline V gene data show CDR1 as LGHDT and CDR2 as YNNKEL (reference sequence). For the CDR3, the DNA is TGTGCCAGCAGCTACCGGACAGGCACAGATACGCAGTATTTT. This gives the protein CASSYRTGTDTQYF.

This chain uses TRBV2 with TRBJ2-3; 11 nucleotides agree with TRBD2. Germline V gives CDR1 SNHLY, CDR2 FYNNEI. With V trimmed by 6 bases and J by 4 bases, 6 bases remained unmatched. This CDR3 comprises 15 residues. Here the CDR3 reads CASRPTSGAPDTQYF. CDR3 coding DNA: TGTGCCAGCAGACCGACTAGCGGGGCCCCAGATACGCAGTATTTT.

In this sample, this clonotype turned up a few times. V and J are TRBV9 and TRBJ2-5; D tentatively fits TRBD1 or TRBD2 (5 bases each). Germline CDR1 reads SGDLS; CDR2 reads YYNGEE. CDR3 length equals 17 residues. Trimming took 0 bases from V and 1 from J, leaving 16 bases between them. For the CDR3, the DNA is TGTGCCAGCAGCGTAGGATCGGGACCACCACGCCAAGAGACCCAGTACTTC. It specifies CASSVGSGPPRQETQYF.